The TCR beta chain under discussion was sequenced for a study of blood T cell repertoires in COVID-19 (dated by TCRdb to 2018 to 2020). About the investigation overall: Collaborator samples came from the United States, Italy and Spain and covered acute and convalescent phases of COVID-19. The repertoires were made available in a free public database intended to serve as a resource for research on the immune response to SARS-CoV-2. Deeply sampled blood TCRbeta repertoires from subjects exposed to, actively infected with, or recovered from COVID-19 were included in the dataset. The prospective study material was composed of cDNA or gDNA derived from T cells, B-cell-depleted T cells, or PBMCs. Where available, HLA class I and class II types were obtained from metadata supplied by the sample provider rather than from assay-based typing. A de-identified subject ID, COVID-19 status, age in years and sex were almost always included in the sample metadata. Samples were obtained from the ongoing ImmuneRACE study (first 160 participants) and from over a thousand subjects provided by 6 global collaborators.

Overall study outcomes, separate from this receptor: Clinical and demographic metadata were provided uncurated, with the amount varying by source and participant.

TCRbeta CDR3 regions were amplified from genomic DNA using the immunoSEQ Assay, a bias-controlled multiplex PCR. Per the authors' processing: The number of nucleated cells in each sample was estimated from the amplification of reference gene primers within the assay. To quantify the absolute abundance of each unique TCRbeta CDR3 rearrangement, sequence reads were collapsed and filtered. Productive Simpson clonality was computed per sample as the square root of Simpson's diversity index over productive rearrangements. The clones in this table, taken by TCRdb from immuneACCESS, are in-frame only. Not every clone is retained; where verified, under half of the shortfall comes from an unresolved V gene, and the cause of the rest is unknown. D and trimming come from the DNA, and the V and J calls and clone size come from that table. The table for this sample lists roughly 230,000 clones; about 83% of them were counted only once. The biggest ten clones account for roughly 5.5% of the sample.

V has 1 base trimmed and J has 5 bases trimmed; junction bases matching no gene number 4. As encoded in the germline V gene, CDR1 is MNHEY while CDR2 is SVGAGI. The CDR3 contains 15 residues, cysteine and phenylalanine counted. Left in the record is the CDR3 DNA by itself, 45 bases read in frame from the first base. Comments on this clone: The antigen it recognizes is unknown. Within one base of it there is no much larger clone, and no base qualities were kept.

Each collaborating institution followed its own protocols to collect whole blood in K2EDTA tubes. For TCRbeta analysis, collaborator samples were shipped as frozen whole blood, as isolated PBMCs, or as DNA extracted from either sample type. The sequenced sample was peripheral blood. The origin of this receptor is a human donor in a cohort sampled during active COVID-19. This chain joins TRBV6-5 to TRBJ1-1, with 10 bases in between that match TRBD1. CDR3 loop: CASSYWTGGETEAFF. The DNA is TGTGCCAGCAGTTACTGGACAGGGGGGGAGACTGAAGCTTTCTTT.